Listed below are T cell receptor beta chains from one sample, sequenced in a study of cytomegalovirus exposure and HLA in healthy donors. Generated by immunoSEQ multiplex PCR, the TCRdb table keeps only in-frame clones and is missing some. The sample lists roughly 140,000 clones, roughly 70% occurring once. Sequenced material: PBMCs. The receptors derive from a woman aged 40-49 years in good health and CMV-seronegative. CDR3s include the opening cysteine and the closing phenylalanine or tryptophan. A D gene is named only where the DNA matches it firmly. The size of a clone is reported for some rows only, either as once, few or many, or as a class for expanded clones.

v_call: TRBV9
j_call: TRBJ1-3
d_call: NA
clone_size: NA
cdr3_aa: CASSVVERNTIYF
cdr3_nt: TGTGCCAGCAGCGTAGTGGAGCGAAACACCATATATTTT

v_call: TRBV11-2
j_call: TRBJ2-7
d_call: TRBD1
clone_size: NA
cdr3_aa: CASSPWTGHSYEQYF
cdr3_nt: TGTGCCAGCAGCCCTTGGACAGGCCACTCCTACGAGCAGTACTTC

v_call: TRBV6-5
j_call: TRBJ2-2
d_call: TRBD1
clone_size: NA
cdr3_aa: CASSFSGQVLFF
cdr3_nt: TGTGCCAGCAGTTTCAGTGGACAGGTGCTGTTTTTT

v_call: TRBV6-5
j_call: TRBJ2-1
d_call: TRBD2
clone_size: once
cdr3_aa: CASSWSGVTNNEQFF
cdr3_nt: TGTGCCAGCAGTTGGAGCGGGGTAACCAATAATGAGCAGTTCTTC

v_call: TRBV18
j_call: TRBJ1-4
d_call: TRBD1
clone_size: NA
cdr3_aa: CASSPTGDEKLFF
cdr3_nt: TGTGCCAGCTCACCGACAGGGGATGAAAAACTGTTTTTT

v_call: TRBV7-9
j_call: TRBJ2-7
d_call: NA
clone_size: once
cdr3_aa: CASSLPQLYEQYF
cdr3_nt: TGTGCCAGCAGCTTACCTCAGTTGTACGAGCAGTACTTC

v_call: TRBV28
j_call: TRBJ1-5
d_call: TRBD1
clone_size: NA
cdr3_aa: CASSPPGQGTGHDQPQHF
cdr3_nt: TGTGCCAGCAGTCCACCGGGACAGGGAACGGGTCATGATCAGCCCCAGCATTTT

v_call: TRBV6-1
j_call: TRBJ2-7
d_call: TRBD1
clone_size: few
cdr3_aa: CASSGPLGTGGYEQYF
cdr3_nt: TGTGCCAGCAGTGGGCCCCTGGGGACAGGGGGCTACGAGCAGTACTTC

v_call: TRBV6-5
j_call: TRBJ2-3
d_call: NA
clone_size: NA
cdr3_aa: CASSYFFGFADTQYF
cdr3_nt: TGTGCCAGCAGTTACTTCTTCGGTTTCGCAGATACGCAGTATTTT

v_call: TRBV28
j_call: TRBJ1-4
d_call: TRBD1
clone_size: NA
cdr3_aa: CASSFQGVKEKLFF
cdr3_nt: TGTGCCAGCAGTTTCCAGGGGGTTAAGGAAAAACTGTTTTTT

v_call: TRBV7-6
j_call: TRBJ2-1
d_call: TRBD2
clone_size: NA
cdr3_aa: CASSLTSESSYNEQFF
cdr3_nt: TGTGCCAGCAGCTTAACTAGCGAGAGCTCCTACAATGAGCAGTTCTTC

v_call: TRBV2
j_call: TRBJ2-1
d_call: NA
clone_size: few
cdr3_aa: CASRALGSFSYNEQFF
cdr3_nt: TGTGCCAGCAGAGCCCTCGGGTCCTTCTCCTACAATGAGCAGTTCTTC

v_call: TRBV5-1
j_call: TRBJ2-1
d_call: NA
clone_size: NA
cdr3_aa: CASSLVDEQFF
cdr3_nt: TGCGCCAGCAGCTTGGTCGATGAGCAGTTCTTC

v_call: TRBV4-1
j_call: TRBJ1-2
d_call: NA
clone_size: NA
cdr3_aa: CASSQDERGGRSGYTF
cdr3_nt: TGCGCCAGCAGCCAAGATGAGAGGGGAGGCAGGTCCGGTTACACCTTC

v_call: TRBV7-9
j_call: TRBJ2-4
d_call: TRBD1
clone_size: NA
cdr3_aa: CSSSLGTGMHIQYF
cdr3_nt: TGTTCCAGCAGCTTAGGGACAGGGATGCACATTCAGTACTTC

v_call: TRBV6-5
j_call: TRBJ1-5
d_call: NA
clone_size: NA
cdr3_aa: CASSYSTGQPQHF
cdr3_nt: TGTGCCAGCAGTTACTCGACGGGTCAGCCCCAGCATTTT

v_call: TRBV5-1
j_call: TRBJ1-6
d_call: TRBD1
clone_size: NA
cdr3_aa: CASSLGGQSVPLHF
cdr3_nt: TGCGCCAGCAGCTTGGGGGGACAGTCCGTGCCCCTCCACTTT

v_call: TRBV6-5
j_call: TRBJ1-2
d_call: NA
clone_size: NA
cdr3_aa: CASSYSGTLGYGYTF
cdr3_nt: TGTGCCAGCAGTTACTCGGGGACACTAGGGTATGGCTACACCTTC

v_call: TRBV6-5
j_call: TRBJ2-3
d_call: TRBD2
clone_size: NA
cdr3_aa: CASSSPSGRLTDTQYF
cdr3_nt: TGTGCCAGCAGTTCACCTAGCGGGAGGTTAACAGATACGCAGTATTTT

v_call: TRBV28
j_call: TRBJ2-7
d_call: NA
clone_size: NA
cdr3_aa: CATAVHYGSYEQYF
cdr3_nt: TGTGCCACCGCGGTCCACTATGGATCATACGAGCAGTACTTC

v_call: TRBV28
j_call: TRBJ2-2
d_call: NA
clone_size: NA
cdr3_aa: CASRYGGAGTGELFF
cdr3_nt: TGTGCCAGCAGATACGGCGGGGCGGGAACCGGGGAGCTGTTTTTT

v_call: TRBV28
j_call: TRBJ1-1
d_call: NA
clone_size: NA
cdr3_aa: CASSLRQQAFF
cdr3_nt: TGTGCCAGCAGTTTAAGACAGCAAGCTTTCTTT

v_call: TRBV5-1
j_call: TRBJ2-5
d_call: NA
clone_size: NA
cdr3_aa: CASSRGQGQETQYF
cdr3_nt: TGCGCCAGCAGCCGGGGTCAGGGGCAAGAGACCCAGTACTTC

v_call: TRBV6-4
j_call: TRBJ1-1
d_call: NA
clone_size: few
cdr3_aa: CASAPQGMAKAFF
cdr3_nt: TGTGCCAGCGCCCCGCAGGGAATGGCGAAAGCTTTCTTT

v_call: TRBV28
j_call: TRBJ2-7
d_call: TRBD1
clone_size: NA
cdr3_aa: CASSSGQGIIEQYF
cdr3_nt: TGTGCCAGCAGTTCGGGACAGGGGATCATCGAGCAGTACTTC

v_call: TRBV30
j_call: TRBJ2-2
d_call: TRBD1
clone_size: NA
cdr3_aa: CAWRRTGANTGELFF
cdr3_nt: TGTGCCTGGAGGAGAACAGGGGCCAACACCGGGGAGCTGTTTTTT

v_call: TRBV5-1
j_call: TRBJ1-1
d_call: NA
clone_size: NA
cdr3_aa: CASSLGQGLNTEAFF
cdr3_nt: TGCGCCAGCAGCTTGGGTCAGGGGTTGAACACTGAAGCTTTCTTT

v_call: TRBV4-1
j_call: TRBJ1-5
d_call: TRBD1
clone_size: few
cdr3_aa: CASSQEGTGNQPQHF
cdr3_nt: TGCGCCAGCAGCCAAGAAGGGACAGGTAATCAGCCCCAGCATTTT

v_call: TRBV19
j_call: TRBJ1-4
d_call: TRBD1
clone_size: NA
cdr3_aa: CASKLQGLGEKLFF
cdr3_nt: TGTGCCAGTAAACTACAGGGGCTTGGTGAAAAACTGTTTTTT

v_call: TRBV7-9
j_call: TRBJ1-5
d_call: NA
clone_size: NA
cdr3_aa: CSSSFGGLNQPQHF
cdr3_nt: TGTTCCAGCAGCTTTGGCGGGCTTAATCAGCCCCAGCATTTT

v_call: TRBV25-1
j_call: TRBJ1-2
d_call: NA
clone_size: NA
cdr3_aa: CASSEQGTPSYGYTF
cdr3_nt: TGTGCCAGCAGTGAACAAGGGACACCCAGCTATGGCTACACCTTC